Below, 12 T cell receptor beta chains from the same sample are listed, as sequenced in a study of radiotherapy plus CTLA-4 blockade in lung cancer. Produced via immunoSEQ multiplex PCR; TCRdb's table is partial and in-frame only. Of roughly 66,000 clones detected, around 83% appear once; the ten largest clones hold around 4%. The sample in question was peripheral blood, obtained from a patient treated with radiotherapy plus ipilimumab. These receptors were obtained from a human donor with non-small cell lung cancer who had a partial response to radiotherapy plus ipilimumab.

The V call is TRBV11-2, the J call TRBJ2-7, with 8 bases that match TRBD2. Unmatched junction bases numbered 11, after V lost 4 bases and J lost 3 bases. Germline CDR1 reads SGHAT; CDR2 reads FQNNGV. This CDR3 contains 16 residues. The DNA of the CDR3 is TGTGCCAGCAGCTACCCCACGCGGGGGGTGGTCTACGAGCAGTACTTC. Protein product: CASSYPTRGVVYEQYF. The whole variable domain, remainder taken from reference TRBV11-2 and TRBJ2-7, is EAGVAQSPRYKIIEKRQSVAFWCNPISGHATLYWYQQILGQGPKLLIQFQNNGVVDDSQLPKDRFSAERLKGVDSTLKIQPAKLEDSAVYLCASSYPTRGVVYEQYFGPGTRLTVT.

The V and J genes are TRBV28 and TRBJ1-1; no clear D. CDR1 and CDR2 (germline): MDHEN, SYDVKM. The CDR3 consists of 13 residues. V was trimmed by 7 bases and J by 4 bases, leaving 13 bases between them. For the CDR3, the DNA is TGTGCCAGCACGAAGGACGGACTCACTGAAGCTTTCTTT. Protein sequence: CASTKDGLTEAFF.

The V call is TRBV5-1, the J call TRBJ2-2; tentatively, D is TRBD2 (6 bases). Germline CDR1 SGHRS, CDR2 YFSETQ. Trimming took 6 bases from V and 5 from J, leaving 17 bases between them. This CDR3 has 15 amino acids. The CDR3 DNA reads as TGCGCCAGCACGCGGGATTTAGGGAAAACCGGGGAGCTGTTTTTT. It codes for CASTRDLGKTGELFF.

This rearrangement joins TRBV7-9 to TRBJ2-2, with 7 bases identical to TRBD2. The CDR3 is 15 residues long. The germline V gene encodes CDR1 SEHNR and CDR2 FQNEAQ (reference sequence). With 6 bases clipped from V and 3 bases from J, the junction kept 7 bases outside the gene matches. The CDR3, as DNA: TGTGCCAGCAGTCCTAATAGCGGGTACACCGGGGAGCTGTTTTTT. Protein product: CASSPNSGYTGELFF.

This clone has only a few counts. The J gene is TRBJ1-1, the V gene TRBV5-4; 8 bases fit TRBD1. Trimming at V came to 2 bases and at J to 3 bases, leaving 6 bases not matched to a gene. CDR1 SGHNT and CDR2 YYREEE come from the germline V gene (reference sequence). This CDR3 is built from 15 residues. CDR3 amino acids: CASSFDRGGYTEAFF. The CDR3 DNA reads TGTGCCAGCAGCTTTGACAGGGGAGGGTACACTGAAGCTTTCTTT.

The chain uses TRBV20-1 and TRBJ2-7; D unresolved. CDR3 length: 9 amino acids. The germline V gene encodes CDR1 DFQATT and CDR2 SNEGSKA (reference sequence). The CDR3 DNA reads TGCACCGGCTCCTACGAGCAGTACTTC. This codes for CTGSYEQYF.

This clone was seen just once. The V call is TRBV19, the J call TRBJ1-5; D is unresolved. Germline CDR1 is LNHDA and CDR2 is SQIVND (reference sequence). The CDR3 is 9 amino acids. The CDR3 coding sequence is TGTGGTCAGGCTCCCCCCCAGCATTTT. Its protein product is CGQAPPQHF.

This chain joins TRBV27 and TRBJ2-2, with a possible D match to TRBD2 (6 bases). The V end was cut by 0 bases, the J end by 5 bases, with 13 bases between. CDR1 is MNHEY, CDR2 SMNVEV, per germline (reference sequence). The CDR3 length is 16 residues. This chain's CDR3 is CASSLSGGIRTGELFF. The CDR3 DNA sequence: TGTGCCAGCAGTTTATCCGGCGGGATACGGACCGGGGAGCTGTTTTTT.

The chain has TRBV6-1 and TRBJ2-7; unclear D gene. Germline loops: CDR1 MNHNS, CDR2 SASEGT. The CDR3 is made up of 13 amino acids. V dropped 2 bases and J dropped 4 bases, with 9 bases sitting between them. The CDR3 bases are TGTGCCAGCAGTGAAATGGCAGGATACGAGCAGTACTTC. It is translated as CASSEMAGYEQYF.

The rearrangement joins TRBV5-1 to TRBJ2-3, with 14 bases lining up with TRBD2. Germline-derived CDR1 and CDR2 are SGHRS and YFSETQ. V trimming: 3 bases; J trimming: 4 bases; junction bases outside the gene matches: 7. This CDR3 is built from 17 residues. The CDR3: CASSSTLTSGRADTQYF. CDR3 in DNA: TGCGCCAGCAGCTCCACATTGACTAGCGGGAGGGCAGATACGCAGTATTTT. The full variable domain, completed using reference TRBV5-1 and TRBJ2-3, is KAGVTQTPRYLIKTRGQQVTLSCSPISGHRSVSWYQQTPGQGLQFLFEYFSETQRNKGNFPGRFSGRQFSNSRSEMNVSTLELGDSALYLCASSSTLTSGRADTQYFGPGTRLTVL.

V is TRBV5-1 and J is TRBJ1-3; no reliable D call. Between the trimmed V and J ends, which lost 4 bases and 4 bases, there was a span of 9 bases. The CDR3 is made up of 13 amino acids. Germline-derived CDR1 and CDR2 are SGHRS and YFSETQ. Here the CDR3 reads CASSPSQGNTIYF. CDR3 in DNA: TGCGCCAGCAGCCCCAGTCAAGGAAACACCATATATTTT.

The CDR3 nucleotides are TGCGCCAGCAGCGTAGGACAGGGGCAGGATGAGCAGTTCTTC. It yields the protein CASSVGQGQDEQFF. The V gene is TRBV5-1, the J gene TRBJ2-1; TRBD1 matches at 9 bases. CDR1 is SGHRS, CDR2 YFSETQ, per germline. There are 14 residues in the CDR3. After removal of 4 bases from V and 8 bases from J, the junction contained 7 bases not matched to a gene.